Detailed here is one T cell receptor beta chain. The entry originates in a study of CD8 T cells in Susac syndrome. Overall study: Among the Susac syndrome patients who underwent sequencing, roughly six had clinically active disease, while fewer than ten of them were in remission.

Trimming shortened V by 6 bases and J by 14 bases, and 22 bases separated the two germline ends. Germline loops: CDR1 SGHDN, CDR2 FVKESK. The CDR3 spans 13 residues. It was with random hexamers that roughly 0.45 to 1 ug RNA was reverse transcribed. The immunoSEQ assay covered 54 Vbeta and 13 Jbeta segments for CDR3. One entry per CDR3 protein results from TCRdb running MiXCR on the immunoSEQ multiplex PCR reads. The repertoire holds approximately 210,000 distinct CDR3 sequences, with roughly 93% as singletons. V and J are TRBV14 and TRBJ1-2; D uncertain. The origin of this receptor is a human donor with Susac syndrome. Sequencing input: CD4+ T cells from PBMCs. CDR3 sequence (DNA): TGTGCCAGCAGTCTTAATCCCTCCCCAGGAGCGACCTTC. Its translation: CASSLNPSPGATF.